Ten or more counts support the clone carrying this TCR beta chain. This CDR3 has 14 amino acids. Per germline, CDR1 SGHAT and CDR2 FQNNGV. V shed 0 bases and J 6 bases; nucleotides not matched to a gene: 4. This sample stems from a study of T cells in Graves' hyperthyroidism and ophthalmopathy. For Graves' hyperthyroidism to be stable, ophthalmopathy could not progress within 18 months. Researchers amplified the TCR beta CDR3 regions from RNA transcripts. An initial round of RT-PCR targeting the TCR CDR3 relied on the HTBI primer set. TCRdb reprocessed the multiplex PCR reads via MiXCR and lists one record per CDR3 protein. The table lists roughly 420,000 distinct CDR3 sequences, roughly 15% of them singletons.

The receptor was derived from a young woman with Graves' hyperthyroidism. This chain uses TRBV11-2 with TRBJ2-7; 8 bases map to TRBD2. The sequenced sample consisted of blood. The CDR3 sequence: CASSLEAGAGEQYF. For the CDR3, the DNA is TGTGCCAGCAGCTTAGAAGCGGGAGCTGGCGAGCAGTACTTC.